The text below deals with one T cell receptor (beta chain). The antigen it binds to is not known. Per-base quality was not reported, and no clone a single base away is much larger than it. Each collaborating institution followed its own protocols to collect whole blood in K2EDTA tubes. Collaborator samples were shipped for TCRbeta analysis as frozen whole blood, isolated PBMCs, or DNA extracted from either sample type. These data come from a study of blood T cell repertoires in COVID-19 (TCRdb year 2020). Study-level background: The collaborator samples originated in the United States, Italy and Spain and spanned the acute and convalescent phases of COVID-19. The material from the prospective study consisted of cDNA or gDNA derived from T cells, B-cell-depleted T cells, or PBMCs. The dataset comprised deeply sampled blood TCRbeta repertoires from subjects exposed to, actively infected with, or recovered from COVID-19. The repertoires were made available in a free public database intended to serve as a resource for research on the immune response to SARS-CoV-2. The samples were drawn from two sources: the first 160 participants of the ongoing ImmuneRACE study, and about 1,300 subjects contributed by 6 global collaborators. Nearly every sample came with metadata listing a de-identified subject ID, COVID-19 status, age in years and sex. Where available, HLA class I and class II types were taken from metadata supplied by the sample provider and were not determined by assay-based typing. Results and caveats for the whole study, not just this receptor: The amount of clinical and demographic metadata varied by source and participant and was provided uncurated.

There are 12 amino acids in the CDR3, from cysteine to phenylalanine inclusive. Only the CDR3 DNA is retained, 36 bases long and in frame from the first base. V lost 9 bases and J lost 0 bases; the stretch between them is 6 bases long. The CDR1 and CDR2 encoded by the germline V gene are MNHEY and SVGAGI. The immunoSEQ Assay, a bias-controlled multiplex PCR, was used to amplify TCRbeta CDR3 regions from genomic DNA. The authors' analysis ran thus. The number of nucleated cells in each sample was estimated by amplification of reference gene primers within the assay. Sequence reads were collapsed and filtered to measure the absolute abundance of every unique TCRbeta CDR3 rearrangement. For each sample, productive Simpson clonality was calculated as the square root of Simpson's diversity index over productive rearrangements. TCRdb took over this immuneACCESS table, retaining in-frame rearrangements with V and J assigned. Such tables are incomplete; in checked studies, under half of the missing clones stem from an unresolved V gene, and the remainder is unexplained. The D gene and trimming were derived from the DNA, and the V and J assignments and clone size from that table. Present in this sample are roughly 100,000 clones, less than 90% of which were seen just once. Jointly, the top ten make up about 3.8% of the sample.

The chain couples TRBV6-5 to TRBJ1-3, with no reliable assignment of the D segment. Input material: peripheral blood. The sequence came from a man between 50 and 59 years old with acute or convalescent COVID-19. The nucleotides are TGTGCCAGTTGGAGCTCTGGAAACACCATATATTTT. This encodes CASWSSGNTIYF.